A selection of T cell receptor beta chains follows, all from one sample in a study of cytomegalovirus exposure and HLA in healthy donors. Assay used: immunoSEQ multiplex PCR; TCRdb lists only in-frame clones, some missing. The sample includes fewer than 250,000 clones, over 60% seen only once; the top ten take about 1.7%. The sample taken for sequencing was PBMCs. The receptors here all came from a male donor in good health and CMV-seronegative. The CDR3 runs from the conserved cysteine through the conserved F or W. Each record gives: V gene, D gene, J gene, clone size, CDR3 protein, CDR3 DNA. D genes are given only for firm matches. Only some rows state a clone size, as once, few, many or a class for expanded clones.

v_call: TRBV9
d_call: TRBD2
j_call: TRBJ2-2
clone_size: NA
cdr3_aa: CASSPGSRRGGQNTGELFF
cdr3_nt: TGTGCCAGCAGCCCAGGGAGTAGGCGGGGGGGCCAAAACACCGGGGAGCTGTTTTTT

v_call: TRBV7-9
d_call: NA
j_call: TRBJ1-2
clone_size: NA
cdr3_aa: CASSLAIGGPGYYGYTF
cdr3_nt: TGTGCCAGCAGCTTAGCGATAGGAGGACCGGGTTACTATGGCTACACCTTC

v_call: TRBV30
d_call: NA
j_call: TRBJ1-5
clone_size: NA
cdr3_aa: CAWSIPGSGGAQHF
cdr3_nt: TGTGCCTGGAGTATTCCCGGGAGTGGGGGAGCCCAGCATTTT

v_call: TRBV7-2
d_call: TRBD1
j_call: TRBJ1-1
clone_size: NA
cdr3_aa: CASSSQGGTEAFF
cdr3_nt: TGTGCCAGCAGCTCACAGGGGGGGACTGAAGCTTTCTTT

v_call: TRBV7-3
d_call: NA
j_call: TRBJ2-2
clone_size: NA
cdr3_aa: CASSVTPGHTNTGELFF
cdr3_nt: TGTGCCAGCAGCGTGACCCCGGGACACACGAACACCGGGGAGCTGTTTTTT

v_call: TRBV5-6
d_call: NA
j_call: TRBJ2-7
clone_size: NA
cdr3_aa: CASSWGPEQYF
cdr3_nt: TGTGCCAGCAGCTGGGGGCCGGAGCAGTACTTC

v_call: TRBV18
d_call: TRBD1
j_call: TRBJ2-5
clone_size: NA
cdr3_aa: CASPPRDRARETQYF
cdr3_nt: TGTGCCAGCCCCCCGCGGGACAGGGCCCGCGAGACCCAGTACTTC

v_call: TRBV5-1
d_call: TRBD2
j_call: TRBJ2-3
clone_size: few
cdr3_aa: CASSLAISSGGSTDTQYF
cdr3_nt: TGCGCCAGCAGCTTGGCCATTTCTAGCGGGGGGAGCACAGATACGCAGTATTTT

v_call: TRBV18
d_call: TRBD2
j_call: TRBJ2-5
clone_size: NA
cdr3_aa: CASSGSAGEETQYF
cdr3_nt: TGTGCCAGCTCAGGCTCAGCGGGGGAAGAGACCCAGTACTTC

v_call: TRBV14
d_call: TRBD1
j_call: TRBJ2-7
clone_size: NA
cdr3_aa: CASSPVDRGYEQYF
cdr3_nt: TGTGCCAGCAGTCCTGTGGACAGGGGCTACGAGCAGTACTTC

v_call: TRBV30
d_call: TRBD1
j_call: TRBJ1-5
clone_size: NA
cdr3_aa: CAWSAGTGNNQPQHF
cdr3_nt: TGTGCCTGGAGCGCCGGGACAGGGAACAATCAGCCCCAGCATTTT

v_call: TRBV10-3
d_call: TRBD1
j_call: TRBJ1-2
clone_size: NA
cdr3_aa: CAISETGTEYGYTF
cdr3_nt: TGTGCCATCAGTGAGACCGGGACAGAGTATGGCTACACCTTC

v_call: TRBV7-8
d_call: TRBD1
j_call: TRBJ1-5
clone_size: NA
cdr3_aa: CASSFQTGTANQPQHF
cdr3_nt: TGTGCCAGCAGCTTCCAAACCGGGACAGCGAATCAGCCCCAGCATTTT

v_call: TRBV5-4
d_call: NA
j_call: TRBJ2-5
clone_size: NA
cdr3_aa: CASSFHGERARRAQYF
cdr3_nt: TGTGCCAGCAGCTTTCACGGGGAGCGGGCCCGCCGGGCCCAGTACTTC

v_call: TRBV7-9
d_call: NA
j_call: TRBJ1-3
clone_size: once
cdr3_aa: CSSSSSGGFSGNTIYF
cdr3_nt: TGTTCCAGCAGCTCTTCCGGAGGGTTCTCTGGAAACACCATATATTTT

v_call: TRBV18
d_call: NA
j_call: TRBJ2-7
clone_size: NA
cdr3_aa: CASSPGTSYEQYF
cdr3_nt: TGTGCCAGCTCACCTGGGACTTCCTACGAGCAGTACTTC

v_call: TRBV5-1
d_call: NA
j_call: TRBJ2-5
clone_size: NA
cdr3_aa: CASSLPGETQYF
cdr3_nt: TGCGCCAGCAGCTTACCCGGGGAGACCCAGTACTTC

v_call: TRBV9
d_call: NA
j_call: TRBJ2-7
clone_size: NA
cdr3_aa: CASSVADSTYEQYF
cdr3_nt: TGTGCCAGCAGCGTAGCTGACAGCACCTACGAGCAGTACTTC

v_call: TRBV29-1
d_call: NA
j_call: TRBJ2-7
clone_size: NA
cdr3_aa: CSGQERERSEQYF
cdr3_nt: TGCAGCGGGCAGGAGAGGGAGCGTTCCGAGCAGTACTTC

v_call: TRBV5-4
d_call: TRBD1
j_call: TRBJ1-1
clone_size: NA
cdr3_aa: CASSQDRKNTEAFF
cdr3_nt: TGCGCCAGCAGCCAGGACAGGAAGAACACTGAAGCTTTCTTT

v_call: TRBV23-1
d_call: NA
j_call: TRBJ2-2
clone_size: NA
cdr3_aa: CAGKGGANTGELFF
cdr3_nt: TGCGCCGGAAAGGGGGGGGCGAACACCGGGGAGCTGTTTTTT

v_call: TRBV7-9
d_call: NA
j_call: TRBJ1-1
clone_size: NA
cdr3_aa: CASSPVGTRGTEAFF
cdr3_nt: TGTGCCAGCAGCCCAGTGGGCACCCGGGGGACTGAAGCTTTCTTT

v_call: TRBV6-1
d_call: TRBD1
j_call: TRBJ1-5
clone_size: NA
cdr3_aa: CASSEAQGGGQPQHF
cdr3_nt: TGTGCCAGCAGTGAAGCGCAAGGGGGCGGTCAGCCCCAGCATTTT

v_call: TRBV5-1
d_call: NA
j_call: TRBJ1-1
clone_size: NA
cdr3_aa: CASSLAWSREAFF
cdr3_nt: TGCGCCAGCAGCTTGGCCTGGTCGCGTGAAGCTTTCTTT

v_call: TRBV4-3
d_call: NA
j_call: TRBJ1-2
clone_size: few
cdr3_aa: CASSQDRFQTDGYTF
cdr3_nt: TGCGCCAGCAGCCAAGATCGTTTCCAGACTGATGGCTACACCTTC

v_call: TRBV27
d_call: NA
j_call: TRBJ2-7
clone_size: NA
cdr3_aa: CASRRTSSSYEQYF
cdr3_nt: TGTGCCAGCAGGCGGACATCAAGCTCCTACGAGCAGTACTTC

v_call: TRBV9
d_call: NA
j_call: TRBJ2-1
clone_size: NA
cdr3_aa: CASLRDTATNEQFF
cdr3_nt: TGTGCCAGCTTACGGGATACCGCTACCAATGAGCAGTTCTTC

v_call: TRBV15
d_call: TRBD1
j_call: TRBJ1-6
clone_size: NA
cdr3_aa: CATSSRQGQSSPLHF
cdr3_nt: TGTGCCACCAGCTCACGACAGGGGCAGAGTTCACCCCTCCACTTT

v_call: TRBV29-1
d_call: NA
j_call: TRBJ2-4
clone_size: NA
cdr3_aa: CSVEVRDIQYF
cdr3_nt: TGCAGCGTTGAAGTCCGGGACATTCAGTACTTC

v_call: TRBV10-3
d_call: NA
j_call: TRBJ1-5
clone_size: few
cdr3_aa: CAISESMAENQPQHF
cdr3_nt: TGTGCCATCAGTGAGTCGATGGCAGAAAATCAGCCCCAGCATTTT

v_call: TRBV28
d_call: TRBD1
j_call: TRBJ2-7
clone_size: NA
cdr3_aa: CASSSGTGIYEQYF
cdr3_nt: TGTGCCAGCAGCTCCGGGACAGGGATCTACGAGCAGTACTTC

v_call: TRBV29-1
d_call: NA
j_call: TRBJ1-6
clone_size: NA
cdr3_aa: CSARAEYNSPLHF
cdr3_nt: TGCAGCGCCCGAGCGGAGTATAATTCACCCCTCCACTTT

v_call: TRBV4-3
d_call: TRBD1
j_call: TRBJ1-2
clone_size: NA
cdr3_aa: CASSLFRTGTGVGYTF
cdr3_nt: TGCGCCAGCAGCCTTTTTCGAACCGGGACAGGGGTTGGCTACACCTTC

v_call: TRBV7-9
d_call: TRBD2
j_call: TRBJ2-3
clone_size: NA
cdr3_aa: CASSPGGGLADTQYF
cdr3_nt: TGTGCCAGCAGCCCGGGGGGGGGCCTGGCAGATACGCAGTATTTT

v_call: TRBV7-8
d_call: TRBD1
j_call: TRBJ2-7
clone_size: NA
cdr3_aa: CASSSGRDRFSYEQYF
cdr3_nt: TGTGCCAGCAGCTCAGGCCGGGACAGGTTCTCCTACGAGCAGTACTTC

v_call: TRBV30
d_call: NA
j_call: TRBJ1-5
clone_size: NA
cdr3_aa: CAFTVQGYGSSNQPQHF
cdr3_nt: TGTGCCTTTACGGTACAGGGTTACGGGTCTAGCAATCAGCCCCAGCATTTT

v_call: TRBV5-8
d_call: TRBD2
j_call: TRBJ2-7
clone_size: NA
cdr3_aa: CASSLEVAGDEQYF
cdr3_nt: TGTGCCAGCAGCTTGGAAGTAGCGGGGGACGAGCAGTACTTC

v_call: TRBV10-3
d_call: TRBD2
j_call: TRBJ2-3
clone_size: NA
cdr3_aa: CAISESRTSSADTQYF
cdr3_nt: TGTGCCATCAGTGAGTCCCGGACTAGTTCCGCAGATACGCAGTATTTT

v_call: TRBV10-3
d_call: NA
j_call: TRBJ2-7
clone_size: NA
cdr3_aa: CAISESAQGDEQYF
cdr3_nt: TGTGCCATCAGTGAGTCGGCACAGGGTGACGAGCAGTACTTC

v_call: TRBV29-1
d_call: TRBD1
j_call: TRBJ2-2
clone_size: NA
cdr3_aa: CSVERTGVTGELFF
cdr3_nt: TGCAGCGTCGAACGAACAGGGGTCACCGGGGAGCTGTTTTTT

v_call: TRBV6-6
d_call: NA
j_call: TRBJ2-7
clone_size: NA
cdr3_aa: CASSYDGRAEQYF
cdr3_nt: TGTGCCAGCAGTTACGACGGGCGGGCCGAGCAGTACTTC

v_call: TRBV4-3
d_call: NA
j_call: TRBJ2-1
clone_size: NA
cdr3_aa: CASSQDARTVRDGQFF
cdr3_nt: TGCGCCAGCAGCCAAGATGCCCGGACAGTCCGGGATGGGCAGTTCTTC

v_call: TRBV4-1
d_call: NA
j_call: TRBJ1-2
clone_size: NA
cdr3_aa: CASSQGQTTNYGYTF
cdr3_nt: TGCGCCAGCAGCCAAGGGCAAACTACTAACTATGGCTACACCTTC

v_call: TRBV6-5
d_call: NA
j_call: TRBJ2-4
clone_size: NA
cdr3_aa: CASSYDDPGSNIQYF
cdr3_nt: TGTGCCAGCAGTTACGACGATCCAGGGTCGAACATTCAGTACTTC

v_call: TRBV19
d_call: NA
j_call: TRBJ1-3
clone_size: once
cdr3_aa: CASSIVPGNTIYF
cdr3_nt: TGTGCCAGTAGTATTGTTCCGGGAAACACCATATATTTT

v_call: TRBV7-9
d_call: NA
j_call: TRBJ1-6
clone_size: NA
cdr3_aa: CASSLVSQGNSPLHF
cdr3_nt: TGTGCCAGCAGCTTAGTGTCGCAGGGTAATTCACCCCTCCACTTT

v_call: TRBV30
d_call: NA
j_call: TRBJ1-1
clone_size: NA
cdr3_aa: CAWSVMGAGLNTEAFF
cdr3_nt: TGTGCCTGGAGTGTGATGGGAGCGGGGCTGAACACTGAAGCTTTCTTT

v_call: TRBV6-1
d_call: TRBD1
j_call: TRBJ2-7
clone_size: NA
cdr3_aa: CASRGTGSYEQYF
cdr3_nt: TGTGCCAGCAGAGGGACAGGGTCCTACGAGCAGTACTTC

v_call: TRBV9
d_call: TRBD1
j_call: TRBJ2-2
clone_size: NA
cdr3_aa: CASSPREGQGAAGELFF
cdr3_nt: TGTGCCAGCAGCCCGAGGGAGGGACAGGGGGCCGCCGGGGAGCTGTTTTTT

v_call: TRBV28
d_call: NA
j_call: TRBJ1-3
clone_size: NA
cdr3_aa: CASSFSGTTTGNTIYF
cdr3_nt: TGTGCCAGCAGTTTCTCAGGGACAACAACTGGAAACACCATATATTTT